This TCR beta chain is drawn from a study of identical twins. Study results and caveats: Beta clonotypes that were abundant in cord blood contained fewer insertions, a pattern absent from memory repertoires. Twins' surplus sharing was weaker for beta out-of-frame sequences.

Per germline, CDR1 KGHDR and CDR2 SFDVKD. The V gene lost 4 bases and the J gene lost 6 bases, with 18 bases spanning the gap. The CDR3 has 16 amino acids. Of note for this clonotype: As yet, its antigen is unknown.

Unique molecular identifiers were in the cDNA, with template-switch universal primer binding. TCRdb recomputed calls from the 5' RACE reads with MiXCR, one row per CDR3 protein. The sample lists some 900,000 distinct CDR3 sequences; about 12% were seen once. The data also belong to a second study, concerning yellow fever vaccine responses in identical twins. From that report: Vaccine T cell responses of twins reportedly seemed partly convergent and partly personalized.

The TCR sequence derives from a woman aged 18 to 35 in good health. This chain uses TRBV24-1 with TRBJ2-1, with TRBD2 as a possible D gene (5 bases). Sequences were obtained from PBMCs. CDR3 sequence: CATSDPSKQGSNEQFF. CDR3 DNA sequence: TGTGCCACCAGTGACCCATCTAAACAAGGGAGCAATGAGCAGTTCTTC.